This T cell receptor (beta chain) was found in a study of blood T cell repertoires in COVID-19. Background on the study: PBMCs, B-cell-depleted T cells, or T cells were the source of the cDNA or gDNA that made up the material.

The table lists this clone with a few counts. TCRdb's table, derived via immunoSEQ multiplex PCR, lists solely in-frame clones and lacks some. The sample includes over 75,000 clones, 70% to 90% seen only once; the top ten take around 4.2%. The sequenced sample was peripheral blood. The receptor's source is a human donor with COVID-19, enrolled during active disease. The donor label of this sample is uncertain.

CDR3 DNA: TGTGCCAGCAGCTCAGGGGGGACTTATCCATTGGGCTACACCTTC. It encodes CASSSGGTYPLGYTF. This chain connects TRBV5-4 to TRBJ1-2, with 7 bases that match TRBD1. Germline V gene sequence: CDR1 SGHNT, CDR2 YYREEE (reference sequence). This CDR3 is 15 amino acids long. Losses at the gene ends were 3 bases for V and 8 bases for J; bases not matched to a gene: 13.